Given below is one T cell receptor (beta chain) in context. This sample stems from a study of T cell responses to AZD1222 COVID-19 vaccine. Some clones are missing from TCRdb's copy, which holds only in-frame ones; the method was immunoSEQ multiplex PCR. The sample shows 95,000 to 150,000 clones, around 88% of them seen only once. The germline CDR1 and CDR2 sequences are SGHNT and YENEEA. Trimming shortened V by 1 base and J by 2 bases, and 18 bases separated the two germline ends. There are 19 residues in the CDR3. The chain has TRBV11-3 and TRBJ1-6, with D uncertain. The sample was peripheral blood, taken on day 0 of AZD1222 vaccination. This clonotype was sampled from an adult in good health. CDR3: CASSLGPSEHAPYNSPLHF. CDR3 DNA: TGTGCCAGCAGCTTAGGCCCTTCCGAACACGCACCCTATAATTCACCCCTCCACTTT.